These 32 T cell receptor beta chains were sequenced from one sample in a study of T-cell reconstitution after alpha-beta-depleted transplantation in children. The TCRbeta library was prepared with unique molecular identifiers. TCRdb called the PCR reads again in MiXCR, with one record for every CDR3 protein. In the table there are about 610,000 distinct CDR3 sequences, roughly 30% of which are singletons. Source: PBMCs, taken before TCRalphabeta/CD19-depleted stem cell transplant. These TCRs come from a boy younger than two with Wiskott-Aldrich syndrome, due to receive a stem cell transplant.

This sequence joins TRBV5-1 and TRBJ2-2; TRBD2 matches at 12 bases. The J segment lost 4 bases and the V segment lost 4 bases, leaving 5 bases of the junction unmatched. Looked up from germline, CDR1 is SGHRS and CDR2 is YFSETQ. The CDR3 consists of 16 residues. CDR3 DNA sequence: TGCGCCAGCAGCCAACTAGCGGGAGGTGTCACCGGGGAGCTGTTTTTT. Translation gives CASSQLAGGVTGELFF.

This clonotype was recorded a few times. The chain joins TRBV27 to TRBJ2-7; D may be TRBD1 (6 bases). The CDR3 consists of 13 residues. Deletions cut 6 bases from V and 5 bases from J, with 14 bases between. The germline gives CDR1 MNHEY, CDR2 SMNVEV (reference sequence). Here the CDR3 DNA reads TGTGCCAGCAGCCCCATGCCAGGGGACGAGCAGTACTTC. This translates into CASSPMPGDEQYF.

The chain recombines TRBV20-1 with TRBJ2-1, with TRBD2 identical over 10 bases. Trimming took 0 bases from V and 3 from J; bases not matched to a gene: 5. The length of the CDR3 is 16 residues. CDR1 DFQATT and CDR2 SNEGSKA come from the germline V gene (reference sequence). CDR3 loop: CSARDPSGRSYNEQFF. The DNA for the CDR3 is TGCAGTGCTAGAGATCCTAGCGGGAGAAGCTACAATGAGCAGTTCTTC.

The gene calls are TRBV20-1 and TRBJ1-5; D may be TRBD1 (5 bases). The CDR3 contains 13 residues. Germline assignment: CDR1 DFQATT and CDR2 SNEGSKA (reference sequence). Trimming took 6 bases from V and 6 from J, leaving 15 bases between them. CDR3 loop: CSASGGLGQPQHF. Written as DNA, the CDR3 is TGCAGTGCCTCGGGGGGGTTAGGTCAGCCCCAGCATTTT.

The rearrangement joins TRBV21-1 to TRBJ2-4; the tabulated D call, TRBD1, remains unverified against the DNA. TRBV21-1 is termed a pseudogene. This CDR3 contains 17 residues. The CDR3 region is CASSPPGDTRAKNIQYF. In DNA form, the CDR3 reads TGTGCCAGCAGCCCGCCCGGGGACACCAGAGCCAAAAACATTCAGTACTTC.

V and J are TRBV20-1 and TRBJ2-7; D assignment may be TRBD1 or TRBD2 (7 bases each). CDR3 length: 14 amino acids. Trimming took off 7 bases at V and 4 bases at J, with 20 bases between the two ends. From germline, CDR1 is DFQATT and CDR2 SNEGSKA (reference sequence). CDR3 coding DNA: TGCAGTGTGGGCCAGGGGGGGCCGAGATACGAGCAGTACTTC. This gives the protein CSVGQGGPRYEQYF.

In its sample, this clonotype was seen many times. The V gene is TRBV5-1, the J gene TRBJ2-1; D remains ambiguous. V was clipped by 2 bases and J by 6 bases, with 6 bases between them. The V gene's germline CDR1 is SGHRS and CDR2 YFSETQ. The CDR3 runs to 12 residues. The CDR3 spells CASSFGRNEQFF. CDR3 sequence (DNA): TGCGCCAGCAGCTTCGGGCGCAATGAGCAGTTCTTC.

This clonotype turned up a few times. CDR3 DNA: TGTGCCAGCAGTGTCTTAGCGGGAGGGGCTCGCGACGAGCAGTACTTC. It is translated as CASSVLAGGARDEQYF. The gene calls are TRBV25-1 and TRBJ2-7; 11 bases line up with TRBD2. The J segment lost 5 bases and the V segment lost 4 bases, leaving 10 bases of the junction unmatched. This CDR3 comprises 16 residues. CDR1 MGHDK and CDR2 SYGVNS come from the germline V gene.

This clonotype has a handful of counts. The rearrangement joins TRBV5-1 to TRBJ2-1, with D perhaps TRBD1 or TRBD2 (5 bases each). V shed 2 bases and J shed 0 bases, with 12 bases lying between them. Germline assignment: CDR1 SGHRS and CDR2 YFSETQ. The CDR3 spans 16 residues. CDR3 nucleotide sequence: TGCGCCAGCAGCTTTGATCCAGGGAGCTCCTACAATGAGCAGTTCTTC. It is translated as CASSFDPGSSYNEQFF. Using reference TRBV5-1 and TRBJ2-1 for the parts outside the CDR3, the full variable domain is KAGVTQTPRYLIKTRGQQVTLSCSPISGHRSVSWYQQTPGQGLQFLFEYFSETQRNKGNFPGRFSGRQFSNSRSEMNVSTLELGDSALYLCASSFDPGSSYNEQFFGPGTRLTVL.

The V call is TRBV12-3 or TRBV12-4, the J call TRBJ1-2, with D unclear. V was shortened by 3 bases and J by 7 bases, with 12 bases between the two germline ends. The CDR3 has 13 residues. CDR3: CASSLGALGGYTF. The DNA of the CDR3 is TGTGCCAGCAGTTTGGGAGCTCTGGGTGGCTACACCTTC.

This chain connects TRBV5-1 to TRBJ2-2, with D tentatively TRBD2 (5 bases). Germline V gene lookup returns CDR1 SGHRS and CDR2 YFSETQ. V dropped 1 base and J dropped 6 bases, with 10 bases sitting between them. This CDR3 is 14 amino acids long. CDR3 sequence reads: CASSLTSLAGELFF. The CDR3 DNA sequence: TGCGCCAGCAGCTTGACTAGTCTCGCCGGGGAGCTGTTTTTT. The full variable domain, completed using reference TRBV5-1 and TRBJ2-2, is KAGVTQTPRYLIKTRGQQVTLSCSPISGHRSVSWYQQTPGQGLQFLFEYFSETQRNKGNFPGRFSGRQFSNSRSEMNVSTLELGDSALYLCASSLTSLAGELFFGEGSRLTVL.

The rearrangement joins TRBV20-1 to TRBJ1-2; D might be TRBD1 (5 bases). The CDR3 totals 15 residues. V was clipped by 1 base and J by 1 base, with 13 bases between them. Germline loops: CDR1 DFQATT, CDR2 SNEGSKA (reference sequence). CDR3 bases: TGCAGTGCTAGAGGAGGGGAGAATCGTAACTATGGCTACACCTTC. Its protein is CSARGGENRNYGYTF.

This clonotype has only a few counts. V and J are TRBV6-5 and TRBJ2-1, with a possible D match to TRBD1 (5 bases). Looked up from germline, CDR1 is MNHEY and CDR2 is SVGAGI. V was trimmed by 2 bases and J by 2 bases, leaving 7 bases between them. The CDR3 runs to 14 residues. The CDR3 sequence: CASSYRGTYNEQFF. CDR3 bases: TGTGCCAGCAGTTACAGGGGAACCTACAATGAGCAGTTCTTC.

This clonotype was seen a few times. The chain uses TRBV5-1 and TRBJ2-1; 8 bases are a match to TRBD2. The CDR3 loop spans 16 amino acids. CDR1 is SGHRS, CDR2 YFSETQ, per germline. Losses at the gene ends were 1 base for V and 0 bases for J; bases not matched to a gene: 3. CDR3 coding DNA: TGCGCCAGCAGCTTGAGGGCGGGAGGCTCCTACAATGAGCAGTTCTTC. It is translated as CASSLRAGGSYNEQFF.

This clonotype was counted between two and nine times. This sequence joins TRBV20-1 and TRBJ2-1; D is perhaps TRBD2 (6 bases). CDR3 size: 16 residues. Trimming removed 7 bases from V and 5 bases from J, with 24 bases in between. Germline CDR1 is DFQATT and CDR2 is SNEGSKA (reference sequence). The CDR3 here is CSVTLLFSGVDNEQFF. In DNA form, the CDR3 reads TGCAGTGTTACCCTACTCTTTAGCGGAGTCGACAATGAGCAGTTCTTC.

V is TRBV9 and J is TRBJ2-7; 7 nucleotides agree with TRBD1. CDR3 length equals 15 residues. Germline CDR1 SGDLS, CDR2 YYNGEE. The V and J ends lost 2 bases and 3 bases, in that order; junction bases with no gene match: 8. The CDR3 loop reads CASSVSPDRLYEQYF. The CDR3 coding sequence is TGTGCCAGCAGCGTCTCTCCGGACAGGCTCTACGAGCAGTACTTC. Full variable domain (rest looked up from reference TRBV9 and TRBJ2-7): DSGVTQTPKHLITATGQRVTLRCSPRSGDLSVYWYQQSLDQGLQFLIQYYNGEERAKGNILERFSAQQFPDLHSELNLSSLELGDSALYFCASSVSPDRLYEQYFGPGTRLTVT.

This chain uses TRBV18 with TRBJ1-1, with 8 positions matching TRBD1. The CDR3 extends over 14 amino acids. In germline, CDR1 is KGHSH, CDR2 LQKENI. The V gene end was trimmed by 2 bases and the J gene end by 3 bases; junction bases not matched to a gene: 2. The CDR3 coding sequence is TGTGCCAGCTCACCAAACAGGGGGGACACTGAAGCTTTCTTT. It is translated as CASSPNRGDTEAFF. Based on the CDR3 plus reference TRBV18 and TRBJ1-1, the full variable domain is NAGVMQNPRHLVRRRGQEARLRCSPMKGHSHVYWYRQLPEEGLKFMVYLQKENIIDESGMPKERFSAEFPKEGPSILRIQQVVRGDSAAYFCASSPNRGDTEAFFGQGTRLTVV.

Remarks on this clonotype: An end of the junction differs from the germline gene, which may be a read error. V usage is TRBV5-1 and J usage is TRBJ2-2, with 11 nucleotides matching TRBD1. This CDR3 has 16 amino acids. In germline, CDR1 is SGHRS, CDR2 YFSETQ. As DNA, the CDR3 is TGCGCCAGCTGCTTCGTTCCGGGACAGGGGGCCGGGGAGCTGTTTTTT. It encodes CASCFVPGQGAGELFF.

This clonotype was recorded at least ten times. This sequence joins TRBV7-9 and TRBJ2-3; D is possibly TRBD2 (6 bases). Per germline, CDR1 SEHNR and CDR2 FQNEAQ (reference sequence). V lost 4 bases to trimming and J lost 0 bases, with 8 bases between them. The CDR3 runs 14 residues. The CDR3 sequence is CASSSGLSTDTQYF. CDR3 sequence (DNA): TGTGCCAGCAGCTCGGGACTTAGCACAGATACGCAGTATTTT.

This clonotype was picked up a small number of times. The chain links TRBV27 to TRBJ2-1, with 8 bases matching TRBD1. The CDR3 is 16 amino acids. V shed 8 bases and J 7 bases; nucleotides not matched to a gene: 16. Looked up from germline, CDR1 is MNHEY and CDR2 is SMNVEV (reference sequence). Written as DNA, the CDR3 is TGTGCCAGCCTCAAGTGGGCACAGGGGGGCGGGAATGAGCAGTTCTTC. This gives the protein CASLKWAQGGGNEQFF.

A few counts support this clonotype. The chain is built from TRBV21-1 and TRBJ2-1; no DNA check was done on the table's D call, TRBD1. TRBV21-1 is shown as a pseudogene. The CDR3 runs to 13 residues. CDR3 sequence (DNA): TGTGCCAGCAGCAAATCCTCGGGAAACGAGCAGTTCTTC. It yields the protein CASSKSSGNEQFF.

A few counts support this clonotype. V gene TRBV20-1 combines with J gene TRBJ1-2; TRBD1 matches 11 bases. CDR3 length: 14 amino acids. CDR1 and CDR2 (germline): DFQATT, SNEGSKA (reference sequence). The V and J ends lost 5 bases and 4 bases, in that order; junction bases with no gene match: 6. CDR3 DNA: TGCAGTGCTGGTGGGACAGGGGGTGCCTATGGCTACACCTTC. This translates into CSAGGTGGAYGYTF.

This chain links TRBV14 with TRBJ1-1; the D is unclear. Germline V CDR1 and CDR2: SGHDN, FVKESK. V was pared by 3 bases and J by 4 bases, with 9 bases between. The CDR3 covers 13 residues. CDR3 loop: CASSQGLATEAFF. CDR3 DNA: TGTGCCAGCAGCCAGGGATTGGCCACTGAAGCTTTCTTT.

The chain employs TRBV3-1 and TRBJ2-2; D is uncertain. Trimming removed 1 base at V and 7 bases at J, with 4 bases between. This CDR3 spans 12 amino acids. Germline V gene sequence: CDR1 LGHDT, CDR2 YNNKEL (reference sequence). The CDR3 DNA is TGTGCCAGCAGCCAAGTTCGCGGGGAGCTGTTTTTT. It yields the protein CASSQVRGELFF.

This sequence joins TRBV5-8 and TRBJ2-7; D might be TRBD2 (6 bases). Germline CDR1 reads SGHTS; CDR2 reads YDEGEE. Trimming cost V 6 bases and J 1 base, with 17 bases left between them. The CDR3 contains 15 residues. DNA for the CDR3: TGTGCCAGCATAGGATTCAAAGGGACTTCCTACGAGCAGTACTTC. Protein sequence: CASIGFKGTSYEQYF. The complete variable domain, with remaining parts taken from reference TRBV5-8 and TRBJ2-7, reads EAGVTQSPTHLIKTRGQQATLRCSPISGHTSVYWYQQALGLGLQFLLWYDEGEERNRGNFPPRFSGRQFPNYSSELNVNALELEDSALYLCASIGFKGTSYEQYFGPGTRLTVT.

This clonotype occurred a few times. The rearrangement joins TRBV12-3 or TRBV12-4 to TRBJ2-1; no clear D. With 3 bases removed from V and 7 bases from J, the gap between germline ends came to 16 bases. The CDR3 has 15 residues. Written as DNA, the CDR3 is TGTGCCAGCAGTTTTAGGTACTTTGGAAGGAATGAGCAGTTCTTC. The encoded protein is CASSFRYFGRNEQFF.

The sample holds a few counts of this clonotype. The chain has TRBV20-1 and TRBJ2-7, with 8 bases matching TRBD1. Per germline, CDR1 DFQATT and CDR2 SNEGSKA (reference sequence). This CDR3 has 15 residues. J gave up 4 bases and V 0 bases, and 8 bases lay outside the gene matches. The CDR3 DNA is TGCAGTGCTAGAGACCCGACAGGGGAAGGATACGAGCAGTACTTC. It is translated as CSARDPTGEGYEQYF.

This sequence joins TRBV9 and TRBJ1-1, with no clear D. V lost 0 bases and J lost 0, with 12 bases in between. Germline CDR1 SGDLS, CDR2 YYNGEE. There are 16 residues in the CDR3. The CDR3 DNA is TGTGCCAGCAGCGTAGTCGGGCAGACCATGAACACTGAAGCTTTCTTT. It translates to CASSVVGQTMNTEAFF.

The chain uses TRBV3-1 and TRBJ1-1; a weak D match, TRBD1 (5 bases). This CDR3 has 15 amino acids. The V gene's germline CDR1 is LGHDT and CDR2 YNNKEL (reference sequence). V was trimmed by 0 bases and J by 5 bases, leaving 13 bases between them. CDR3: CASSQDGGGRTEAFF. The CDR3 region has the DNA TGTGCCAGCAGCCAAGATGGCGGGGGGAGGACTGAAGCTTTCTTT.

The chain uses TRBV5-1 and TRBJ2-1; D remains ambiguous. The CDR3 is 13 amino acids. Trimming removed 2 bases from V and 9 bases from J, with 12 bases in between. Germline lookup yields CDR1 SGHRS and CDR2 YFSETQ. CDR3 nucleotides: TGCGCCAGCAGCTTTCGAGCTTCCAGTGAGCAGTTCTTC. This encodes CASSFRASSEQFF. The full variable domain, in which reference TRBV5-1 and TRBJ2-1 provide the parts outside the CDR3, is KAGVTQTPRYLIKTRGQQVTLSCSPISGHRSVSWYQQTPGQGLQFLFEYFSETQRNKGNFPGRFSGRQFSNSRSEMNVSTLELGDSALYLCASSFRASSEQFFGPGTRLTVL.

This clonotype was seen a few times. This chain uses TRBV7-8 with TRBJ2-5; 9 bases line up with TRBD2. Germline loops: CDR1 SGHVS, CDR2 FQNEAQ. V lost 2 bases to trimming and J lost 4 bases; unmatched junction nucleotides: 11. The CDR3 totals 17 residues. As DNA, the CDR3 is TGTGCCAGCAGCTTAACGGCGGGAGGGCATAGGAGAGAGACCCAGTACTTC. As protein: CASSLTAGGHRRETQYF.

The chain links TRBV27 to TRBJ1-5, with 10 bases matching TRBD1. Germline CDR1 MNHEY, CDR2 SMNVEV (reference sequence). The V and J ends lost 8 bases and 6 bases, in that order; junction bases with no gene match: 1. The CDR3 runs 12 residues. The CDR3 DNA sequence: TGTGCCAGCGGGGACAGGGGTCAGCCCCAGCATTTT. This sequence encodes CASGDRGQPQHF.